The clone carrying this T cell receptor beta chain was counted a single time. Repertoires were generated with immunoSEQ multiplex PCR, while TCRdb's copy carries only in-frame clones and drops some. The sample lists some 100,000 clones, roughly 92% occurring once. The data derive from a study of blood T cell repertoires in COVID-19. Study as a whole: Specimens from acute and convalescent COVID-19 originated in the United States, Italy and Spain.

CDR1 is KGHSH, CDR2 LQKENI, per germline. This CDR3 is built from 15 residues. V was shortened by 3 bases and J by 0 bases, with 9 bases between the two germline ends. J is TRBJ1-3 and V is TRBV18, with D hard to call. The clonotype was recovered from a man aged 70 or older with acute or convalescent COVID-19. The specimen was peripheral blood. This CDR3 is CASSPTPSSGNTIYF. DNA for the CDR3: TGTGCCAGCTCACCGACCCCTAGCTCTGGAAACACCATATATTTT.